This T cell receptor (beta chain) was found in a study of blood T cell repertoires in COVID-19. TCRdb keeps only in-frame clones here, not all; method: immunoSEQ multiplex PCR. The data contain under 130,000 clones, around 81% of them singletons. This CDR3 is 16 amino acids long. Trimming left V 3 bases short and J 0 bases short, with 15 bases between. Germline V CDR1 and CDR2: SGHRS, YFSETQ. This TCR was recovered from an elderly man with acute or convalescent COVID-19. Sequences were obtained from peripheral blood. This rearrangement joins TRBV5-1 to TRBJ1-1; TRBD1 might be the D (6 bases). The CDR3 nucleotides are TGCGCCAGCAGCTCGGGAATCACAGGGCTGAACACTGAAGCTTTCTTT. This gives the protein CASSSGITGLNTEAFF.